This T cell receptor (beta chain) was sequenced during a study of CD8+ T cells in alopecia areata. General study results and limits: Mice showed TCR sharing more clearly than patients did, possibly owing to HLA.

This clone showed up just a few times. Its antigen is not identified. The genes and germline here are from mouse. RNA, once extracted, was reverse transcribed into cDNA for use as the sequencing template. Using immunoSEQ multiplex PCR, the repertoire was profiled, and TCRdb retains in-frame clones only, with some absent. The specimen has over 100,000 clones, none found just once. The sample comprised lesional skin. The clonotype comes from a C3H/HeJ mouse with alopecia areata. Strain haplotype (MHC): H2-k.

The covered CDR3 bases are TGTGCCAGCAAACAGGGCGGGGACCAAGAC. Its protein is CASKQGGDQD. The CDR3 reads in full as CASKQGGDQDTQYF. The V call is TRBV13-3, the J call TRBJ2-5; tentative D call: TRBD1 (6 bases). Coverage ceases 4 residues before the CDR3 finishes, and the germline J gene fills in the end. CDR3 size: 14 residues. Trimming shortened V by 6 bases and J by 1 base, and 12 bases separated the two germline ends. Per germline, CDR1 NNHDY and CDR2 SYVADS.